A single T cell receptor (beta chain) is shown here with its context. This specimen comes from a study of blood T cell repertoires in COVID-19. Study summary: COVID-19 samples, acute and convalescent, were from the United States, Italy and Spain. From T cells, B-cell-depleted T cells, or PBMCs came the material, which was cDNA or gDNA.

Methods used by the authors: Estimation of nucleated cell counts relied on the amplification of reference gene primers. Generated by immunoSEQ multiplex PCR, the TCRdb table keeps only in-frame clones and is missing some. V, J and clone size are taken as reported in that table, and D and trimming were inferred from the DNA itself. The table has under 150,000 clones, about nine tenths seen once. This sequence originates from a human donor with active COVID-19. The donor label of this sample is uncertain. Sequencing input: peripheral blood.

The CDR3 sequence: CASSIPGQGYTDTQYF. The CDR3 nucleotides read TGTGCCAGTAGTATTCCGGGACAGGGATACACAGATACGCAGTATTTT. The chain couples TRBV19 to TRBJ2-3, with TRBD1 matching over 9 bases. The CDR3 runs 16 residues. Germline V gives CDR1 LNHDA, CDR2 SQIVND (reference sequence). With 3 bases clipped from V and 2 bases from J, the junction kept 6 bases outside the gene matches.